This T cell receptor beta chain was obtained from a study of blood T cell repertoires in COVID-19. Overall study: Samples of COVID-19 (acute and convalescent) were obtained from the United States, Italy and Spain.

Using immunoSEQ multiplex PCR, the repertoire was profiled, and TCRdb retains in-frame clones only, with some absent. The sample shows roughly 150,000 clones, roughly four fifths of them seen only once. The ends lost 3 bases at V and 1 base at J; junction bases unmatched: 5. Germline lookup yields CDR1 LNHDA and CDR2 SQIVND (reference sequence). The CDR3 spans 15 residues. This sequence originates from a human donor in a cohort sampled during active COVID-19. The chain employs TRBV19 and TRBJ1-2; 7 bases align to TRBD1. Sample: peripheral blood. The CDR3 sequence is CASSMGTAYNYGYTF. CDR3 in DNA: TGTGCCAGTAGTATGGGGACAGCTTATAACTATGGCTACACCTTC. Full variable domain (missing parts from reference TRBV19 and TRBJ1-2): DGGITQSPKYLFRKEGQNVTLSCEQNLNHDAMYWYRQDPGQGLRLIYYSQIVNDFQKGDIAEGYSVSREKKESFPLTVTSAQKNPTAFYLCASSMGTAYNYGYTFGSGTRLTVV.